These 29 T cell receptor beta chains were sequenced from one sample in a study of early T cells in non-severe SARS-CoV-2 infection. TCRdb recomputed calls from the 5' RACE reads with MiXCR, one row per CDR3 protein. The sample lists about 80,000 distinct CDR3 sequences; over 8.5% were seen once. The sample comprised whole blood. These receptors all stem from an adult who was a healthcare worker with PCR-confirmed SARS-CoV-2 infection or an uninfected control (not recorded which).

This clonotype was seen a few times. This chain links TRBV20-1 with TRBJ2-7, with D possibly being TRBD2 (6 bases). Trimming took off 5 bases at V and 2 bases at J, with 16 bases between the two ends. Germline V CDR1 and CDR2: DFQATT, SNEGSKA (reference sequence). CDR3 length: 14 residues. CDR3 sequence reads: CSAAGTARAYEQYF. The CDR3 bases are TGCAGTGCTGCGGGAACCGCGAGAGCCTACGAGCAGTACTTC.

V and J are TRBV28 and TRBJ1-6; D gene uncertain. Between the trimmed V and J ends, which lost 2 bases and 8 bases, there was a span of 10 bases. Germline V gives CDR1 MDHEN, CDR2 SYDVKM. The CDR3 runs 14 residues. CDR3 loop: CASSLTLGYSPLHF. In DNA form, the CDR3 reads TGTGCCAGCAGTTTAACGTTGGGGTATTCACCCCTCCACTTT.

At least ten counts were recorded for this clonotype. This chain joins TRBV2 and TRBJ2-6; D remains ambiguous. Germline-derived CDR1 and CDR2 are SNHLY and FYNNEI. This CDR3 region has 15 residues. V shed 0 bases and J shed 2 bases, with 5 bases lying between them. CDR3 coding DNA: TGTGCCAGCAGTGAAGCGGGGACTGGGGCCAACGTCCTGACTTTC. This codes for CASSEAGTGANVLTF.

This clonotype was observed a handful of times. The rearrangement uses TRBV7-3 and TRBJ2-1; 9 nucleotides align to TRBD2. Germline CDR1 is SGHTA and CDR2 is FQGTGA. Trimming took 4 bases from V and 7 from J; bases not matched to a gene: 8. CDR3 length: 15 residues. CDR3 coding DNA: TGTGCCAGCAGCTCCCCGGCGGGAGGGCCGAATGAGCAGTTCTTC. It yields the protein CASSSPAGGPNEQFF.

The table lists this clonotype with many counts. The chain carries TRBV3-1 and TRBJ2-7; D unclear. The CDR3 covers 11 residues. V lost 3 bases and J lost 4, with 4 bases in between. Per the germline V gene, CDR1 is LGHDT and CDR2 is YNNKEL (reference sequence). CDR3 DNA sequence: TGTGCCAGCAGCCAGATGTACGAGCAGTACTTC. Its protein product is CASSQMYEQYF.

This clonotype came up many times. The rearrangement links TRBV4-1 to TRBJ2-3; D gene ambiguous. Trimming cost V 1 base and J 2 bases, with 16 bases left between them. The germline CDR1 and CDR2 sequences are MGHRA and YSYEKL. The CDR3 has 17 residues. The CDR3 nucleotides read TGCGCCAGCAGCCAAGTTGTGCGATGGACGGACACAGATACGCAGTATTTT. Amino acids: CASSQVVRWTDTDTQYF.

The CDR3 DNA is TGTGCCAGCGGAGTTCCAGGGGGGGCCCAGTACGAGCAGTACTTC. It codes for CASGVPGGAQYEQYF. The chain has TRBV6-2 or TRBV6-3 and TRBJ2-7; TRBD1 or TRBD2 may be the D gene (7 bases each). Per the germline V gene, CDR1 is MNHEY and CDR2 is SVGEGT. V lost 8 bases and J 4 bases, leaving 21 bases between the germline ends. The CDR3 loop spans 15 amino acids.

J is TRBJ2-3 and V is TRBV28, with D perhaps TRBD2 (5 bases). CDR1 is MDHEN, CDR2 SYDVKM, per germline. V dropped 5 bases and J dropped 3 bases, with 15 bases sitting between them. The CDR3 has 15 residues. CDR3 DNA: TGTGCCAGCAGTGGGCGGGCTCGGTGGACAGATACGCAGTATTTT. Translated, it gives CASSGRARWTDTQYF.

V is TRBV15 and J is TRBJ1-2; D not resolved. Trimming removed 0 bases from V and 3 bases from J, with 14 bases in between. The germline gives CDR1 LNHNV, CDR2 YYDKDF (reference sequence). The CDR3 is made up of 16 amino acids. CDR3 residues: CATSRDVGAWHYGYTF. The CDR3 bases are TGTGCCACCAGCAGAGATGTAGGCGCTTGGCACTATGGCTACACCTTC. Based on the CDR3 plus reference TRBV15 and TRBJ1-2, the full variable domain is DAMVIQNPRYQVTQFGKPVTLSCSQTLNHNVMYWYQQKSSQAPKLLFHYYDKDFNNEADTPDNFQSRRPNTSFCFLDIRSPGLGDTAMYLCATSRDVGAWHYGYTFGSGTRLTVV.

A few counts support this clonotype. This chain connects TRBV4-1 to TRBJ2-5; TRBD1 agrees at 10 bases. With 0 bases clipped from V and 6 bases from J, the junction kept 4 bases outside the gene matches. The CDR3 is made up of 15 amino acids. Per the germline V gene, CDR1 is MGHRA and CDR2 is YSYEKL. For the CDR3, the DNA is TGCGCCAGCAGCCAAGAGACAGGGGGCTGGAAGACCCAGTACTTC. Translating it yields CASSQETGGWKTQYF.

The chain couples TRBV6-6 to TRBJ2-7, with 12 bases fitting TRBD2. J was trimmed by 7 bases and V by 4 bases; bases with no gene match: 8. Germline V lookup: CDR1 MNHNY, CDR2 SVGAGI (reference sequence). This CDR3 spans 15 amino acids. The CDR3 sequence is CASSSTSGSAGEQYF. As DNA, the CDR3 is TGTGCCAGCAGTTCGACTAGCGGGAGTGCGGGGGAGCAGTACTTC.

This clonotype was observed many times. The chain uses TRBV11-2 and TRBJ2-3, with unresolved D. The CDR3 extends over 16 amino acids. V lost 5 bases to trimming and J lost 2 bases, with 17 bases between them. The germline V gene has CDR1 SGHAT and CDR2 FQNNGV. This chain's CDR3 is CASSPSRDPTTDTQYF. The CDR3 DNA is TGTGCCAGCAGCCCCTCACGTGACCCCACCACAGATACGCAGTATTTT.

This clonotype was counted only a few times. CDR3 amino acids: CASSRDSYNSPLHF. The CDR3 DNA sequence: TGTGCCAGCAGCCGAGACAGTTATAATTCACCCCTCCACTTT. This sequence joins TRBV3-1 and TRBJ1-6, with D perhaps TRBD1 (5 bases). The CDR3 has 14 amino acids. V lost 4 bases, J lost 4 bases, and 8 bases lay in between. Germline V gives CDR1 LGHDT, CDR2 YNNKEL (reference sequence).

CDR3 coding DNA: TGTGCCAGCAGTTTGGTCAGGGCCACAGATACGCAGTATTTT. It is translated as CASSLVRATDTQYF. The V call is TRBV28, the J call TRBJ2-3, with a tentative D call TRBD1 (5 bases). V shed 3 bases and J shed 2 bases, with 9 bases lying between them. The germline V gene encodes CDR1 MDHEN and CDR2 SYDVKM. CDR3 size: 14 residues.

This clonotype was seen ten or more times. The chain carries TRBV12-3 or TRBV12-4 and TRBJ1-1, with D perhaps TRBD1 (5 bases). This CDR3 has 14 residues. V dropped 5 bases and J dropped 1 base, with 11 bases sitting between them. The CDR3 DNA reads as TGTGCCAGCAGTCCTACCAGGGAGAACACTGAAGCTTTCTTT. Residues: CASSPTRENTEAFF.

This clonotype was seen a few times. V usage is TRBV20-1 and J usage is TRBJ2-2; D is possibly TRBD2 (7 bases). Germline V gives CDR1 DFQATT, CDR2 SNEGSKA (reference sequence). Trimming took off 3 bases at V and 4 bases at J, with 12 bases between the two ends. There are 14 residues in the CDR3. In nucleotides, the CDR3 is TGCAGTGCTAGGAAGGGGGGGACCACCGGGGAGCTGTTTTTT. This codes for CSARKGGTTGELFF.

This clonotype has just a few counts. The DNA of the CDR3 is TGTGCCAGCAGTGCCAAGACAGGGGTCCAAGAGACCCAGTACTTC. It codes for CASSAKTGVQETQYF. The rearrangement links TRBV12-3 or TRBV12-4 to TRBJ2-5; 8 positions match TRBD1. Trimming at V came to 5 bases and at J to 1 base, leaving 6 bases not matched to a gene. The CDR3 has 15 amino acids.

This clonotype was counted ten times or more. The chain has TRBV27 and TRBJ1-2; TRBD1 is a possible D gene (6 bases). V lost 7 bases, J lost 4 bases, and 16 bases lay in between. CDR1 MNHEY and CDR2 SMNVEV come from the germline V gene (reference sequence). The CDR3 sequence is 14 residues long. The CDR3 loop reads CASKGTFSGYGYTF. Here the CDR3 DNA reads TGTGCCAGCAAGGGGACATTCTCGGGCTATGGCTACACCTTC.

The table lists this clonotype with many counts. The CDR3 bases are TGCGCCAGCAGCCCAGGACTAGCGGACTACAATGAGCAGTTCTTC. This gives the protein CASSPGLADYNEQFF. The V call is TRBV5-1, the J call TRBJ2-1, with 10 bases fitting TRBD2. There are 15 residues in the CDR3. Trimming cost V 4 bases and J 3 bases; bases outside gene matches: 4. Germline CDR1 and CDR2: SGHRS and YFSETQ.

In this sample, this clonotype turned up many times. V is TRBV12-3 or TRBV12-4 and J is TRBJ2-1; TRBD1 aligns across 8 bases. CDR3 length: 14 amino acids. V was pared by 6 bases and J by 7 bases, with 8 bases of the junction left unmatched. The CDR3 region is CASRVDRGRNEQFF. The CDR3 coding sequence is TGTGCCAGCAGGGTCGACAGGGGAAGGAATGAGCAGTTCTTC.

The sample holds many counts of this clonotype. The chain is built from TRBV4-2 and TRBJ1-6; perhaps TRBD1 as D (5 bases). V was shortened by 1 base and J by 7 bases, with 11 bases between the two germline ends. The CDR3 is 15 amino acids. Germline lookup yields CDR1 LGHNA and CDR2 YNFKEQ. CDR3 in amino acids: CASSQGGELNSPLHF. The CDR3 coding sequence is TGTGCCAGCAGCCAAGGGGGGGAATTAAATTCACCCCTCCACTTT.

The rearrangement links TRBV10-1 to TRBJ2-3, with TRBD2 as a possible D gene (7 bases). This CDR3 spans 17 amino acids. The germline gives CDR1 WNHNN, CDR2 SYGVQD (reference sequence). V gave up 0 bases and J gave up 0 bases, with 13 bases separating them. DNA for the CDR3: TGCGCCAGCAGTGAGTCAGGGGGGGGCCCAAGCACAGATACGCAGTATTTT. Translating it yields CASSESGGGPSTDTQYF.

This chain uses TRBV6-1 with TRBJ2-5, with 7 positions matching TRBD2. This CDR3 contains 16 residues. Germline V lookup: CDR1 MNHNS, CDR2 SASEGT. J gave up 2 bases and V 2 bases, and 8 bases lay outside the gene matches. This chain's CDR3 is CASSESPGGGQETQYF. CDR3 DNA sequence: TGTGCCAGCAGTGAAAGTCCGGGAGGAGGTCAAGAGACCCAGTACTTC.

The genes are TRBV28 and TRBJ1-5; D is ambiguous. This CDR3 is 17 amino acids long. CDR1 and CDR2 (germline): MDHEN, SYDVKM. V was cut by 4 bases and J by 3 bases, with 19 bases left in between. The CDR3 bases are TGTGCCAGCAGTTCCCGCACCCTTATCACCCTCAATCAGCCCCAGCATTTT. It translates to CASSSRTLITLNQPQHF.

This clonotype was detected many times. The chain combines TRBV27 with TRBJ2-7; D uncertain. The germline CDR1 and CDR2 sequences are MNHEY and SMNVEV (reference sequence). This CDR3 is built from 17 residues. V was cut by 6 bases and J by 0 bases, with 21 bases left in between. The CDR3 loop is CASSPGYVGISSYEQYF. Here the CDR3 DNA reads TGTGCCAGCAGCCCCGGCTACGTCGGAATTAGCTCCTACGAGCAGTACTTC.

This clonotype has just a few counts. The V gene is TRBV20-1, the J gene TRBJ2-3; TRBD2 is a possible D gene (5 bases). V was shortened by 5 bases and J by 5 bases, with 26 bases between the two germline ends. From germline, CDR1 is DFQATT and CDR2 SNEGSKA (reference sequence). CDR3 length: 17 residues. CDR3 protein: CSAGLPGPYGWKDTQYF. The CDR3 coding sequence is TGCAGTGCTGGACTCCCGGGTCCCTATGGATGGAAAGATACGCAGTATTTT.

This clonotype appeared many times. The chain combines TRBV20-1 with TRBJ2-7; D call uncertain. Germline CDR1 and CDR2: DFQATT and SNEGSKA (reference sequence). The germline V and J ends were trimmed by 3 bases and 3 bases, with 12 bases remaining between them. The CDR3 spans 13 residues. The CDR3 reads CSASTHFYYEQYF. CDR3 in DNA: TGCAGTGCTAGTACCCACTTCTACTACGAGCAGTACTTC.

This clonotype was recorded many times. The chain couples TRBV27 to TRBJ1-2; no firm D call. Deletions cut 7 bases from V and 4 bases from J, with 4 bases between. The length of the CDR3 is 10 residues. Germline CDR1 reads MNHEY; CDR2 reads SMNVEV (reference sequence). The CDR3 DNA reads TGTGCCAGCAAGGGCTATGGCTACACCTTC. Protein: CASKGYGYTF.

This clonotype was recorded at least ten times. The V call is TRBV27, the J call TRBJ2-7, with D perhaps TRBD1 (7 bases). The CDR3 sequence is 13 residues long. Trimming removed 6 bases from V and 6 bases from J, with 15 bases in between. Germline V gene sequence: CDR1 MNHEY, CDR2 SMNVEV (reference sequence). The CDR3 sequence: CASSRLRDSEQYF. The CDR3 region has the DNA TGTGCCAGCAGCCGCCTGCGGGACAGCGAGCAGTACTTC.